What follows is one T cell receptor (beta chain) and its context. Random hexamers were used to reverse transcribe the RNA input (about 0.5 to 1 ug). MiXCR, run by TCRdb on the immunoSEQ multiplex PCR reads, gives a single entry per CDR3 protein. The sample has a few hundred thousand distinct CDR3 sequences, about 94% seen once. With 3 bases removed from V and 1 base from J, the gap between germline ends came to 9 bases. CDR1 is MNHEY and CDR2 is SMNVEV in the germline V gene (reference sequence). The CDR3 consists of 15 residues. The data were taken from a study of CD8 T cells in Susac syndrome. The receptor comes from a human donor with Susac syndrome. The V and J genes are TRBV27 and TRBJ2-2, with a tentative D call TRBD1 (6 bases). Material: CD4+ T cells from PBMCs. The CDR3 spells CASSFQTGNTGELFF. The DNA for the CDR3 is TGTGCCAGCAGTTTTCAGACAGGGAACACCGGGGAGCTGTTTTTT.